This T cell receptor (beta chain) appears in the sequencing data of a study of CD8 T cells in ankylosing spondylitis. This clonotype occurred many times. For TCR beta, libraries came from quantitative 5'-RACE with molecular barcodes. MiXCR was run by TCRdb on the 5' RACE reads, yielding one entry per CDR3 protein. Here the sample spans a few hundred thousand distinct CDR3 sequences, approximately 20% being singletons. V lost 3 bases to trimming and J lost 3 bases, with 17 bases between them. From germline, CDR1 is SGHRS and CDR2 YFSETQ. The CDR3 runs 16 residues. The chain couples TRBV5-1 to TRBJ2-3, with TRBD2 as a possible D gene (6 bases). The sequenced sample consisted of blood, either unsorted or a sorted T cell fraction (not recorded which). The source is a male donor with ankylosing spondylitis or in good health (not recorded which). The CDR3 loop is CASSSPWGGETDTQYF. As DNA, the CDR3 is TGCGCCAGCAGCTCGCCCTGGGGAGGCGAAACAGATACGCAGTATTTT. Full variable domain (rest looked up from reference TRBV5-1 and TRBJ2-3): KAGVTQTPRYLIKTRGQQVTLSCSPISGHRSVSWYQQTPGQGLQFLFEYFSETQRNKGNFPGRFSGRQFSNSRSEMNVSTLELGDSALYLCASSSPWGGETDTQYFGPGTRLTVL.